Listed below are T cell receptor beta chains from one sample, sequenced in a study of control samples from healthy donors and cancer patients. Repertoires were generated with immunoSEQ multiplex PCR, while TCRdb's copy carries only in-frame clones and drops some. The top ten hold around 1.2% of the sample, which has about 65,000 clones, 90% seen once. The sequenced material came from PBMCs. Receptors originate from a woman aged 50 to 65 with colorectal cancer. The CDR3 runs from the conserved cysteine through the conserved F or W. Each record gives: CDR3 protein, CDR3 DNA, clone size, J gene, V gene, D gene. D genes are given only for firm matches. Clone size, where shown, is once, few, many, or a class for clones that have expanded.

CDR3aa: CSAPGGPDTGELFF; CDR3nt: TGCAGCGCCCCGGGGGGGCCGGACACCGGGGAGCTGTTTTTT; abundance: NA; j_gene: TRBJ2-2; v_gene: TRBV29-1; d_gene: TRBD2
CDR3aa: CASSFTSSTGELFF; CDR3nt: TGTGCCAGCAGCTTCACTAGCTCCACCGGGGAGCTGTTTTTT; abundance: NA; j_gene: TRBJ2-2; v_gene: TRBV6-5; d_gene: NA
CDR3aa: CATSRDRGYGYTF; CDR3nt: TGTGCCACCAGCAGAGACAGGGGCTATGGCTACACCTTC; abundance: NA; j_gene: TRBJ1-2; v_gene: TRBV15; d_gene: NA
CDR3aa: CASRIADNEQFF; CDR3nt: TGTGCCAGCAGAATAGCGGACAATGAGCAGTTCTTC; abundance: NA; j_gene: TRBJ2-1; v_gene: TRBV5-6; d_gene: NA
CDR3aa: CASSAIGLAGGSDEQFF; CDR3nt: TGCGCCAGCAGTGCTATCGGACTAGCGGGGGGGAGCGATGAGCAGTTCTTC; abundance: NA; j_gene: TRBJ2-1; v_gene: TRBV10-1; d_gene: TRBD2
CDR3aa: CASSVAIRNSPLHF; CDR3nt: TGTGCCAGCAGCGTAGCTATACGGAATTCACCCCTCCACTTT; abundance: NA; j_gene: TRBJ1-6; v_gene: TRBV9; d_gene: NA
CDR3aa: CASSEVSQETQYF; CDR3nt: TGTGCCAGCAGTGAAGTCAGCCAAGAGACCCAGTACTTC; abundance: NA; j_gene: TRBJ2-5; v_gene: TRBV2; d_gene: NA
CDR3aa: CAWSVGGANVLTF; CDR3nt: TGTGCCTGGAGTGTGGGGGGGGCCAACGTCCTGACTTTC; abundance: NA; j_gene: TRBJ2-6; v_gene: TRBV30; d_gene: NA
CDR3aa: CASSTDSTDTQYF; CDR3nt: TGCGCCAGCAGCACCGACAGCACAGATACGCAGTATTTT; abundance: NA; j_gene: TRBJ2-3; v_gene: TRBV5-1; d_gene: NA
CDR3aa: CASSQAQGTSPLHF; CDR3nt: TGTGCCAGCAGCCAAGCTCAGGGGACTTCACCCCTCCACTTT; abundance: NA; j_gene: TRBJ1-6; v_gene: TRBV3-1/TRBV3-2; d_gene: NA
CDR3aa: CASSDYNEQFF; CDR3nt: TGCGCCAGCAGTGACTACAATGAGCAGTTCTTC; abundance: NA; j_gene: TRBJ2-1; v_gene: TRBV10-2; d_gene: NA
CDR3aa: CATSRGVEAFF; CDR3nt: TGTGCCACCAGCAGAGGTGTGGAAGCTTTCTTT; abundance: NA; j_gene: TRBJ1-1; v_gene: TRBV15; d_gene: NA
CDR3aa: CASSLSLSGSGNTIYF; CDR3nt: TGTGCCAGCAGCCTTTCCCTCTCGGGCTCTGGAAACACCATATATTTT; abundance: NA; j_gene: TRBJ1-3; v_gene: TRBV5-6; d_gene: NA
CDR3aa: CASSHQDNEQFF; CDR3nt: TGTGCCAGCAGCCACCAGGACAATGAGCAGTTCTTC; abundance: once; j_gene: TRBJ2-1; v_gene: TRBV7-6; d_gene: NA
CDR3aa: CASRTSGSQFGGNEQFF; CDR3nt: TGTGCCAGCAGAACTAGCGGGAGCCAATTCGGGGGCAATGAGCAGTTCTTC; abundance: NA; j_gene: TRBJ2-1; v_gene: TRBV2; d_gene: TRBD2
CDR3aa: CASTPGTSAYEQYF; CDR3nt: TGCGCCAGCACTCCTGGGACTAGCGCCTACGAGCAGTACTTC; abundance: NA; j_gene: TRBJ2-7; v_gene: TRBV10-2; d_gene: TRBD2
CDR3aa: CATSSDGNYGYTF; CDR3nt: TGTGCCACTTCTTCGGACGGAAACTATGGCTACACCTTC; abundance: NA; j_gene: TRBJ1-2; v_gene: TRBV7-2; d_gene: NA
CDR3aa: CASSLVQGLKAFF; CDR3nt: TGTGCCAGCAGTTTAGTTCAGGGCTTAAAAGCTTTCTTT; abundance: NA; j_gene: TRBJ1-1; v_gene: TRBV12-3/TRBV12-4; d_gene: NA
CDR3aa: CASSKGTGYEQYF; CDR3nt: TGTGCCAGCAGTAAAGGGACAGGCTACGAGCAGTACTTC; abundance: NA; j_gene: TRBJ2-7; v_gene: TRBV12-3/TRBV12-4; d_gene: TRBD1
CDR3aa: CASSDSGRGYSPLHF; CDR3nt: TGTGCCAGCAGTGATTCTGGCAGGGGGTATTCACCCCTCCACTTT; abundance: NA; j_gene: TRBJ1-6; v_gene: TRBV2; d_gene: TRBD1
CDR3aa: CSAGFPETYEQYF; CDR3nt: TGCAGCGCAGGTTTCCCGGAAACCTACGAGCAGTACTTC; abundance: NA; j_gene: TRBJ2-7; v_gene: TRBV29-1; d_gene: NA
CDR3aa: CARSAGGGATSYEQYF; CDR3nt: TGCGCCCGCAGCGCCGGTGGGGGGGCGACCTCCTACGAGCAGTACTTC; abundance: NA; j_gene: TRBJ2-7; v_gene: TRBV5-1; d_gene: NA